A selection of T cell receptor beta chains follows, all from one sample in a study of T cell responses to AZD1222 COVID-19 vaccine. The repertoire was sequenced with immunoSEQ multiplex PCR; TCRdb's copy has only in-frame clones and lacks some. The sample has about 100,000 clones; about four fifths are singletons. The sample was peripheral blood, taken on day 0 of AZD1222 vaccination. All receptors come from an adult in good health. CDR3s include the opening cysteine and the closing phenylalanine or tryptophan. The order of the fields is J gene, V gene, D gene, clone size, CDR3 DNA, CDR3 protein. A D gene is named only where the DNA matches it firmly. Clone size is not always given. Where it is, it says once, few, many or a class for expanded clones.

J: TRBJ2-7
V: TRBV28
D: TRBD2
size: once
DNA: TGTGCCAGCTTAGCGGGAGGGGCAGGCGAGCAGTACTTC
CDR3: CASLAGGAGEQYF

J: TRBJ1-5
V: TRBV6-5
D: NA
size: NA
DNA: TGTGCCAGCAGCCCGGGGATTGTCAATCAGCCCCAGCATTTT
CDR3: CASSPGIVNQPQHF

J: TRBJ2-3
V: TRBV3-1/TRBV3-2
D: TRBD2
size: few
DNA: TGTGCCAGCAGCTACTTTAGCGGGGGACGGGCAGATACGCAGTATTTT
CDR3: CASSYFSGGRADTQYF

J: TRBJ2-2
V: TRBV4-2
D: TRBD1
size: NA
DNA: TGTGCCAGCAGCCAGGCAGGGGGCTCCGGGGAGCTGTTTTTT
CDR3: CASSQAGGSGELFF

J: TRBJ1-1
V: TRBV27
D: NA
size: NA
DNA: TGTGCCAGCAGTTTTCACGGAAAGAACACTGAAGCTTTCTTT
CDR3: CASSFHGKNTEAFF

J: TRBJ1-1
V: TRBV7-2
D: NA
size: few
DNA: TGTGCCAGCAGCTTATCGGGTGGCACTGAAGCTTTCTTT
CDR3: CASSLSGGTEAFF

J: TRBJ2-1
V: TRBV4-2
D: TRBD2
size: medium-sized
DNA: TGTGCCAGCAGCGATCCTTATGGACTAGCGGGAGGAAATGAGCAGTTCTTC
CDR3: CASSDPYGLAGGNEQFF

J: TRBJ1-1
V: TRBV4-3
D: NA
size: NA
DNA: TGCGCCAGCAGCCAAGGATCTGGGACGACCTTT
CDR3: CASSQGSGTTF

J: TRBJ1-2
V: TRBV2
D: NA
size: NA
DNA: TGTGCCAGCAGGGCCGGACAGTGGTATGGCTACACCTTC
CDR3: CASRAGQWYGYTF

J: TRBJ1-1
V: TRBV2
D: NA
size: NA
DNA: TGTGCCAGCAACCCAAACACTGAAGCTTTCTTT
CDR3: CASNPNTEAFF

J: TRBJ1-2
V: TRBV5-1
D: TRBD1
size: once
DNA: TGCGCCAGCAGCTCCCAAGGAGGACAGGACGGGGCTGGCTACACCTTC
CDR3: CASSSQGGQDGAGYTF

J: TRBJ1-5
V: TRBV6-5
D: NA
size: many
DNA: TGTGCCTCCCACGGGGGCAATCAGCCCCAGCATTTT
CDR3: CASHGGNQPQHF

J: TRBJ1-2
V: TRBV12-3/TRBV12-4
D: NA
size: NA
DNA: TGTGCCAGCTACGCTAACTATGGCTACACCTTC
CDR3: CASYANYGYTF

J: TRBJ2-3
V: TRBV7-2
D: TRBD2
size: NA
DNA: TGTGCCAGCAGCTTAGCCGGCCTAGCGGGAGCCCCAGATACGCAGTATTTT
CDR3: CASSLAGLAGAPDTQYF

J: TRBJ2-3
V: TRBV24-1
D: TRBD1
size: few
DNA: TGTGCCACCAGTGATCCCGCTGGACAGGGGGGTAAGCCAGGTACGCAGTATTTT
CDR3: CATSDPAGQGGKPGTQYF

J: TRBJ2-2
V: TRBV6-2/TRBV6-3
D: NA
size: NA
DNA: TGTGCCAGCAGTTACCTACAGGGAGGAGCCGGGGAGCTGTTTTTT
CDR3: CASSYLQGGAGELFF

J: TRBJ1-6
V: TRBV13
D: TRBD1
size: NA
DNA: TGTGCCAGCAGCTCGAGACAGGGGGGAACCTATAATTCACCCCTCCACTTT
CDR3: CASSSRQGGTYNSPLHF

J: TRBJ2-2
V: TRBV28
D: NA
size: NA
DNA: TGTGCCAGCATTTCAGTACACAACACCGGGGAGCTGTTTTTT
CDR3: CASISVHNTGELFF

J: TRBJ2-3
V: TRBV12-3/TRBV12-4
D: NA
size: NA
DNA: TGTGCCAGCAGTTTAATAGGCACAGATACGCAGTATTTT
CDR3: CASSLIGTDTQYF

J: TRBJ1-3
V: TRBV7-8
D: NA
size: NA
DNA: TGTGCCAGCAGCTTACCAGCGAGAAACACCATATATTTT
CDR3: CASSLPARNTIYF

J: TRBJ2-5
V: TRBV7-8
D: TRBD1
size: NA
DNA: TGTGCCAGCAGCTTACTGCTACAGGGGGGATCCCGGTCGTTCCAAGAGACCCAGTACTTC
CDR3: CASSLLLQGGSRSFQETQYF

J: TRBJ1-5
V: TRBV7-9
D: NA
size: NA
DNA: TGTGCCAGCAGCTTTGGCAATCAGCCCCAGCATTTT
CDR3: CASSFGNQPQHF

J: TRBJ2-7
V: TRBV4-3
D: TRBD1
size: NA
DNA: TGCGCCAGCAGCCAATCCAGGGACAGAATTTACGAGCAGTACTTC
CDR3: CASSQSRDRIYEQYF

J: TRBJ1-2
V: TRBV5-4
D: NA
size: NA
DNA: TGTGCCAGCAGCTACTTGGGGGACAACTATGGCTACACCTTC
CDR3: CASSYLGDNYGYTF

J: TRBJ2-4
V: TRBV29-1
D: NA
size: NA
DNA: TGCAGCGTTGTGTCAGGATTAGCCAAAAACATTCAGTACTTC
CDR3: CSVVSGLAKNIQYF